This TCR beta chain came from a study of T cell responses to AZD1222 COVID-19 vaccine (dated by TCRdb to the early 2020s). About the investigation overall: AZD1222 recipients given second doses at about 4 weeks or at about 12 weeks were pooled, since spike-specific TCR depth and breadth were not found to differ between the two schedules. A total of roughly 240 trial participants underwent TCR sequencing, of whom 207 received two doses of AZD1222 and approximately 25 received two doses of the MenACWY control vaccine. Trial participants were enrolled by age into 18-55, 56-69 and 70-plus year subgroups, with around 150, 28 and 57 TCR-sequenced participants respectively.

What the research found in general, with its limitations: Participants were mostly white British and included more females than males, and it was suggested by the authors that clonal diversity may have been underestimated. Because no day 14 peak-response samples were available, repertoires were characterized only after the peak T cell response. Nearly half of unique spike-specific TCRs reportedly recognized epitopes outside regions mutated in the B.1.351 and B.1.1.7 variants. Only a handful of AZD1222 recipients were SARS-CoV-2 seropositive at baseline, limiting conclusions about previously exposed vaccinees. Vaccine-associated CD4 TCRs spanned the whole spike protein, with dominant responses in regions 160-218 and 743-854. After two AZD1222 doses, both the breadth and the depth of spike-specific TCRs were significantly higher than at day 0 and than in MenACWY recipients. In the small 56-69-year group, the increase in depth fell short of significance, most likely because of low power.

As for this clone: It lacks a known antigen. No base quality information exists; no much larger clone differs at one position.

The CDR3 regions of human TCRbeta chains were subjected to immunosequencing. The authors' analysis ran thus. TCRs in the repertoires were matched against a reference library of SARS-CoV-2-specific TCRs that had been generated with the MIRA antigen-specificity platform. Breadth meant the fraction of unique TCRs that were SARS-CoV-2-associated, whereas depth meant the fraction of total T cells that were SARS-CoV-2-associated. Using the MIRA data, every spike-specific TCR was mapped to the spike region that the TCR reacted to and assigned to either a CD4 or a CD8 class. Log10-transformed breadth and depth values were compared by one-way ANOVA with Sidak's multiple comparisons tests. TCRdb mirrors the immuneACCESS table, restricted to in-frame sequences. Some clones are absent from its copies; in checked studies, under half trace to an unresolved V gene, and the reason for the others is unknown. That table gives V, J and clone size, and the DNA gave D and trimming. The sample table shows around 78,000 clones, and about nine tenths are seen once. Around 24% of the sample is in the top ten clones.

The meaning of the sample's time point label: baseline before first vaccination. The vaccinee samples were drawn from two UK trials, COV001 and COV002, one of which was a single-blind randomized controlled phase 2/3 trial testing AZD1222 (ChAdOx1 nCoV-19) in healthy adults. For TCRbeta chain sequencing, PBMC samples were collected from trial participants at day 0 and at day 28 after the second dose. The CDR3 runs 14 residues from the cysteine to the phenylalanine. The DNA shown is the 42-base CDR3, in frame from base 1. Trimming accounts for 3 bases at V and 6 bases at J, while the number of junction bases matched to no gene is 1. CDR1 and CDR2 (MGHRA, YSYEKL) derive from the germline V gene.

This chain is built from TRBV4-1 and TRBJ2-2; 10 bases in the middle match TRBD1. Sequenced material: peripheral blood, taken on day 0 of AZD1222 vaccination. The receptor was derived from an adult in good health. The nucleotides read TGCGCCAGCAGCCAGGGGACAGGGGCCGGGGAGCTGTTTTTT. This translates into CASSQGTGAGELFF.